This T cell receptor beta chain was profiled in a study of blood T cell repertoires in COVID-19 (dated by TCRdb to 2019 to 2021). Regarding the study in general: The collaborator samples originated in the United States, Italy and Spain and spanned the acute and convalescent phases of COVID-19. The material from the prospective study consisted of cDNA or gDNA derived from T cells, B-cell-depleted T cells, or PBMCs. The repertoires were made available in a free public database intended to serve as a resource for research on the immune response to SARS-CoV-2. Deeply sampled blood TCRbeta repertoires from subjects exposed to, actively infected with, or recovered from COVID-19 were included in the dataset. Sample metadata almost always included a de-identified subject ID, COVID-19 status, age in years and sex. The samples were drawn from two sources: the first 160 participants of the ongoing ImmuneRACE study, and 1,000 to 1,500 subjects contributed by 6 global collaborators. HLA class I and class II types, where available, came from metadata supplied by the sample provider rather than from assay-based typing.

Remarks on this clone: Its antigen is unknown. Per-base qualities were not stored, and no clone one base away is much larger.

Each collaborating institution followed its own protocols to collect whole blood in K2EDTA tubes. For TCRbeta analysis, collaborator samples were shipped as frozen whole blood, as isolated PBMCs, or as DNA extracted from either sample type. Study-wide conclusions, independent of this receptor: The amount of clinical and demographic metadata varied by source and participant and was provided uncurated.

Trimmed from V: 0 bases; trimmed from J: 6 bases; junction bases lacking a gene match: 5. Via the germline V gene, CDR1 is MDHEN and CDR2 SYDVKM. Spanning cysteine to phenylalanine, the CDR3 consists of 15 amino acids. The retained sequence is limited to the CDR3, 45 bases, with the frame set at the first base. TCRbeta CDR3 regions were amplified from genomic DNA by means of the immunoSEQ Assay, a bias-controlled multiplex PCR. Processing in the source paper ran as follows. The number of nucleated cells in each sample was estimated from the amplification of reference gene primers within the assay. To quantify the absolute abundance of each unique TCRbeta CDR3 rearrangement, sequence reads were collapsed and filtered. For each sample, productive Simpson clonality was calculated as the square root of Simpson's diversity index across productive rearrangements. TCRdb re-hosts the immuneACCESS table, in-frame sequences only. Its copies lack some clones; in the studies checked, an unresolved V gene accounts for under half of them, and the cause for the rest is not known. D and trimming come from the DNA, and the V and J calls and clone size come from that table. Counted in this sample were about 180,000 clones; roughly 78% of them appeared once. The ten largest account for approximately 6.2% of the sample.

The sequenced material came from peripheral blood. Rearrangement joined TRBV28 to TRBJ2-1, and 7 junction bases match TRBD1. The sequence came from a man aged 65-85 years with active or convalescent COVID-19. The base sequence is TGTGCCAGCAGTTTATGGCAACAGGGGATCAATGAGCAGTTCTTC. Translated, this is CASSLWQQGINEQFF. Where the CDR3 stops, the reference TRBV28 and TRBJ2-1 genes take over; the full variable domain is DVKVTQSSRYLVKRTGEKVFLECVQDMDHENMFWYRQDPGLGLRLIYFSYDVKMKEKGDIPEGYSVSREKKERFSLILESASTNQTSMYLCASSLWQQGINEQFFGPGTRLTVL.